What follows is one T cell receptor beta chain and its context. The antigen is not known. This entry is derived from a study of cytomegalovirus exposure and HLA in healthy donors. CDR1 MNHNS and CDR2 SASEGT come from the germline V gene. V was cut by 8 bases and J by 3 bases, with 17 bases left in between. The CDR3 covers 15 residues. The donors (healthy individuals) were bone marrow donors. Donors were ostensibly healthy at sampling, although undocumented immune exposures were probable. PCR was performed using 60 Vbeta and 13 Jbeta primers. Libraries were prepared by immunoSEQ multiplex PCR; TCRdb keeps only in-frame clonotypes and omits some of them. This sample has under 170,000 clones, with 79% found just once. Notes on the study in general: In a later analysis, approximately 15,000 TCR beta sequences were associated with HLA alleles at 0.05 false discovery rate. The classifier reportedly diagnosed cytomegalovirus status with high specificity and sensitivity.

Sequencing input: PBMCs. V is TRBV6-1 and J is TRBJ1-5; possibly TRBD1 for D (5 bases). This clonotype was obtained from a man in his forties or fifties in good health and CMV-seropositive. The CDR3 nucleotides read TGTGCCAGCTTCCGTGGGACTTTACACAATCAGCCCCAGCATTTT. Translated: CASFRGTLHNQPQHF.